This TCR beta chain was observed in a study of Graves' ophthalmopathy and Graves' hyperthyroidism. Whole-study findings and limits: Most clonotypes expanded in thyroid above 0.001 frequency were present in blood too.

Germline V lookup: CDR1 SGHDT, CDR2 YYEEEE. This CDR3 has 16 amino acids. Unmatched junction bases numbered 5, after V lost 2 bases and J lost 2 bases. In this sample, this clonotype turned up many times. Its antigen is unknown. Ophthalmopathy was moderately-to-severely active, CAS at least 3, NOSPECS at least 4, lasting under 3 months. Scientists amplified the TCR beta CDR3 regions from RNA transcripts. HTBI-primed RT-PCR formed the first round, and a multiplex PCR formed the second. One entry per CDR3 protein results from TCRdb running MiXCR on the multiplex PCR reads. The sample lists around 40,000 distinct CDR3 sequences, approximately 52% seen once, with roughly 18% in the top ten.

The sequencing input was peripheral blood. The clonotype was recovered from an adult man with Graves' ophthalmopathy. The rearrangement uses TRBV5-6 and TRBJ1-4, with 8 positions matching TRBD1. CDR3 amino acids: CASSFKQGVTNEKLFF. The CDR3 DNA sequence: TGTGCCAGCAGCTTTAAACAGGGGGTGACTAATGAAAAACTGTTTTTT.